This TCR beta chain was sequenced during a study of T cell changes during pregnancy in multiple sclerosis. Sequencing was performed with immunoSEQ multiplex PCR; in TCRdb, only in-frame clones are kept and a portion is missing. The sample lists approximately 89,000 clones, 94% occurring once. The CDR3 is made up of 15 amino acids. Germline loops: CDR1 MNHEY, CDR2 SMNVEV (reference sequence). J was trimmed by 4 bases and V by 5 bases; bases with no gene match: 2. This rearrangement joins TRBV27 to TRBJ2-1; TRBD2 agrees at 13 bases. The sequence derives from a female donor with multiple sclerosis, enrolled in a pregnancy study. The input for sequencing was peripheral blood, taken in the third trimester of pregnancy. CDR3 in DNA: TGTGCCAGCAGTCTGACTAGCGGGAGGTACAATGAGCAGTTCTTC. Amino acids: CASSLTSGRYNEQFF.